This paragraph reports one T cell receptor (beta chain). This entry is derived from a study of blood T cell repertoires in COVID-19. Germline CDR1 and CDR2: MNHEY and SMNVEV (reference sequence). The length of the CDR3 is 13 residues. Trimming left V 5 bases short and J 2 bases short, with 8 bases between. Original handling: From reference gene primer amplification, estimates of nucleated cell counts were derived. TCRdb's table, derived via immunoSEQ multiplex PCR, lists solely in-frame clones and lacks some. The V and J calls and clone size come from that table; D and trimming were worked out from the DNA. The table includes about 230,000 clones, roughly nine tenths detected once.

This sequence joins TRBV27 and TRBJ2-3; D might be TRBD1 (5 bases). The receptor was isolated from a woman between 18 and 29 years old who had recovered from COVID-19. Specimen: peripheral blood. The CDR3 region is CASSLTDTDTQYF. The DNA of the CDR3 is TGTGCCAGCAGTCTGACAGACACAGATACGCAGTATTTT.